The 25 T cell receptor beta chains given below trace back to one sample, sequenced in a study of naive and memory T cell subsets. Antigens for these TCRs are unknown. The beta constant-region primer was an equimolar mix of two oligonucleotides covering TRBC1 and TRBC2. Four rounds of PCR amplified the ligated cDNA using nested alpha and beta constant-region primers plus SP2. TCRdb reprocessed the UMI-ligation and nested PCR reads with MiXCR, giving one entry per CDR3 protein. The repertoire holds under 150,000 distinct CDR3 sequences, 15% to 25% seen once, with 0.6% to 0.7% in the top ten. Findings and caveats of the study: Especially in CD8 cells, naive repertoires contained a few larger clonotypes, possibly CD45RA-re-expressing memory cells.

The sample was naive CD8+ T cells from blood. The origin of the receptors is a human donor in good health.

This clonotype has just a few counts. This chain uses TRBV10-2 with TRBJ2-5, with D perhaps being TRBD1 or TRBD2 (6 bases each). Per the germline V gene, CDR1 is WSHSY and CDR2 is SAAADI. Trimming shortened V by 6 bases and J by 5 bases, and 13 bases separated the two germline ends. This CDR3 has 13 amino acids. CDR3 region: CASRIQGGETQYF. The DNA for the CDR3 is TGCGCCAGCAGAATACAAGGGGGGGAGACCCAGTACTTC.

The chain recombines TRBV27 with TRBJ2-7, with 10 bases aligning to TRBD2. This CDR3 has 14 amino acids. The V segment lost 4 bases and the J segment 2 bases; nucleotides outside the gene matches: 2. Germline V gene data show CDR1 as MNHEY and CDR2 as SMNVEV (reference sequence). The CDR3 loop is CASSSAGGAYEQYF. The CDR3 DNA reads as TGTGCCAGCAGTTCAGCGGGAGGGGCCTACGAGCAGTACTTC.

This clonotype was picked up a small number of times. The CDR3 is CASTRGGASYEQYF. CDR3 DNA sequence: TGTGCCAGCACCCGAGGAGGGGCCTCCTACGAGCAGTACTTC. V is TRBV2 and J is TRBJ2-7; possibly TRBD2 for D (6 bases). Germline V gene lookup returns CDR1 SNHLY and CDR2 FYNNEI. Trimming left V 7 bases short and J 0 bases short, with 13 bases between. The CDR3 contains 14 residues.

The chain couples TRBV2 to TRBJ1-4; perhaps TRBD1 as D (5 bases). This CDR3 contains 15 residues. Germline values: CDR1 SNHLY, CDR2 FYNNEI. Trimming pared 3 bases from V and 4 bases from J, leaving 12 bases between. The CDR3 here is CASSDGGPVNEKLFF. CDR3 sequence (DNA): TGTGCCAGCAGTGATGGGGGACCCGTTAATGAAAAACTGTTTTTT.

This chain connects TRBV29-1 to TRBJ2-7, with D tentatively TRBD2 (7 bases). The CDR3 contains 15 residues. Germline V gives CDR1 SQVTM, CDR2 ANQGSEA. V lost 6 bases to trimming and J lost 3 bases, with 21 bases between them. In DNA form, the CDR3 reads TGCAGCGTGAGGGGGGGGGTCGTACAGGGCTACGAGCAGTACTTC. Residues: CSVRGGVVQGYEQYF.

V gene TRBV5-1 combines with J gene TRBJ2-7; 9 bases line up with TRBD1. The ends lost 6 bases at V and 4 bases at J; junction bases unmatched: 14. The CDR3 contains 16 residues. Germline V gives CDR1 SGHRS, CDR2 YFSETQ. CDR3 nucleotide sequence: TGCGCCAGCATGTCTAGCGCCGGGACAGGGCAATACGAGCAGTACTTC. Protein product: CASMSSAGTGQYEQYF.

The chain employs TRBV27 and TRBJ2-5; D is possibly TRBD1 (6 bases). Germline V CDR1 and CDR2: MNHEY, SMNVEV (reference sequence). Trimming left V 4 bases short and J 5 bases short, with 8 bases between. The CDR3 has 12 residues. The CDR3 DNA reads as TGTGCCAGCAGTTACAGGGCTGAGACCCAGTACTTC. Amino acid sequence: CASSYRAETQYF.

This clonotype showed up just a few times. V gene TRBV11-1 combines with J gene TRBJ2-1, with a weak D call TRBD1 (5 bases). CDR3 length equals 13 residues. Germline V gene data show CDR1 as SGHAT and CDR2 as FQDESV (reference sequence). Trimming left V 2 bases short and J 4 bases short, with 6 bases between. The CDR3 DNA is TGTGCCAGCAGCTTACAGGGATACAATGAGCAGTTCTTC. Protein product: CASSLQGYNEQFF.

The V gene is TRBV7-9, the J gene TRBJ2-7; 9 bases agree with TRBD1. The CDR3 runs to 14 residues. The trim removed 5 bases at V and 5 bases at J, leaving 7 bases unmatched. Germline V gives CDR1 SEHNR, CDR2 FQNEAQ (reference sequence). The CDR3 is CASSMTGGFNEQYF. DNA for the CDR3: TGTGCCAGCAGCATGACAGGGGGATTCAACGAGCAGTACTTC.

J is TRBJ2-3 and V is TRBV28; D is possibly TRBD1 (8 bases). V lost 4 bases to trimming and J lost 4 bases, with 12 bases between them. CDR1 is MDHEN, CDR2 SYDVKM, per germline. The CDR3 loop spans 14 amino acids. CDR3 in DNA: TGTGCCAGCAGTTACAGGGGGGGACCAGATACGCAGTATTTT. Its protein product is CASSYRGGPDTQYF.

In its sample, this clonotype was seen a few times. The chain uses TRBV6-6 and TRBJ2-7, with D perhaps TRBD2 (5 bases). The V gene's germline CDR1 is MNHNY and CDR2 SVGAGI (reference sequence). V was trimmed by 8 bases and J by 0 bases, leaving 8 bases between them. The CDR3 length is 12 residues. DNA of the CDR3: TGTGCCAGCTCCGACTACTCCTACGAGCAGTACTTC. Translating it yields CASSDYSYEQYF.

This clonotype was seen a few times. The chain carries TRBV2 and TRBJ2-3; D is tentatively TRBD1 or TRBD2 (5 bases each). CDR3 length: 20 amino acids. The V end was cut by 8 bases, the J end by 0 bases, with 30 bases between. Per germline, CDR1 SNHLY and CDR2 FYNNEI. This CDR3 is CASPWEKRDRTELSTDTQYF. CDR3 nucleotide sequence: TGTGCCAGCCCGTGGGAGAAGAGGGACCGAACTGAATTAAGCACAGATACGCAGTATTTT.

Here the CDR3 reads CASSETGSYNEQFF. The DNA for the CDR3 is TGTGCCAGCAGTGAGACAGGGAGCTACAATGAGCAGTTCTTC. V and J are TRBV28 and TRBJ2-1; 7 positions agree with TRBD1. With V trimmed by 5 bases and J by 3 bases, 4 bases remained unmatched. The germline gives CDR1 MDHEN, CDR2 SYDVKM. This CDR3 has 14 residues. Combining the CDR3 with reference TRBV28 and TRBJ2-1 gives the whole variable domain DVKVTQSSRYLVKRTGEKVFLECVQDMDHENMFWYRQDPGLGLRLIYFSYDVKMKEKGDIPEGYSVSREKKERFSLILESASTNQTSMYLCASSETGSYNEQFFGPGTRLTVL.

This clonotype was detected only a few times. The V and J genes are TRBV15 and TRBJ2-2, with a weak D call TRBD1 (5 bases). Trimming pared 0 bases from V and 5 bases from J, leaving 16 bases between. The CDR3 extends over 17 amino acids. The germline gives CDR1 LNHNV, CDR2 YYDKDF (reference sequence). DNA for the CDR3: TGTGCCACCAGCAGAGATGGTGGCAGGGTTACGACCGGGGAGCTGTTTTTT. Its translation is CATSRDGGRVTTGELFF.

This clonotype was counted a single time. V is TRBV12-5 and J is TRBJ2-1, with D perhaps TRBD2 (5 bases). This CDR3 has 15 amino acids. CDR1 and CDR2 (germline): LGHNT, FRNRAP. V was shortened by 1 base and J by 13 bases, with 20 bases between the two germline ends. The CDR3 bases are TGTGCTAGTGGTTTGGAAACTAGTTATTTGTTTGACCAGTTCTTC. Translated, it gives CASGLETSYLFDQFF. Supplemented by reference TRBV12-5 and TRBJ2-1, the full variable domain reads DARVTQTPRHKVTEMGQEVTMRCQPILGHNTVFWYRQTMMQGLELLAYFRNRAPLDDSGMPKDRFSAEMPDATLATLKIQPSEPRDSAVYFCASGLETSYLFDQFFGPGTRLTVL.

V usage is TRBV6-5 and J usage is TRBJ1-5; 7 nucleotides agree with TRBD1. V was clipped by 5 bases and J by 5 bases; unmatched bases: 12. CDR3 size: 16 residues. Looked up from germline, CDR1 is MNHEY and CDR2 is SVGAGI. In nucleotides, the CDR3 is TGTGCCAGCAGTCCACTCCGAGGGGGCGCGGATCAGCCCCAGCATTTT. It is translated as CASSPLRGGADQPQHF.

A few counts support this clonotype. This chain links TRBV27 with TRBJ2-3, with 7 bases identical to TRBD2. Germline assignment: CDR1 MNHEY and CDR2 SMNVEV (reference sequence). V shed 6 bases, J shed 6 bases, and the junction held 6 bases outside the gene matches. This CDR3 has 13 residues. As DNA, the CDR3 is TGTGCCAGCAGCATGGGGGGGGTGGATACGCAGTATTTT. It is translated as CASSMGGVDTQYF.

The CDR3 nucleotides read TGTGCCAGCAGCTTAGTAAGCGGGGAGTCCTACAATGAGCAGTTCTTC. As protein: CASSLVSGESYNEQFF. V is TRBV7-3 and J is TRBJ2-1; 7 bases are shared with TRBD2. CDR1 and CDR2 (germline): SGHTA, FQGTGA. The CDR3 sequence is 16 residues long. Unmatched junction bases numbered 5, after V lost 2 bases and J lost 1 base.

This rearrangement joins TRBV5-4 to TRBJ2-1; TRBD2 agrees at 13 bases. V was pared by 4 bases and J by 0 bases, with 7 bases of the junction left unmatched. There are 18 residues in the CDR3. The germline V gene encodes CDR1 SGHNT and CDR2 YYREEE (reference sequence). The DNA of the CDR3 is TGTGCCAGCAGCCCGGGGACTAGCGGGATGGGCTCCTACAATGAGCAGTTCTTC. It translates to CASSPGTSGMGSYNEQFF.

This clonotype was seen at least ten times. V gene TRBV28 combines with J gene TRBJ2-7; 8 bases line up with TRBD1. Germline V CDR1 and CDR2: MDHEN, SYDVKM. CDR3 length: 13 residues. Unmatched junction bases numbered 3, after V lost 5 bases and J lost 3 bases. The CDR3 is CASSAGQGYEQYF. As DNA, the CDR3 is TGTGCCAGCAGTGCCGGACAGGGCTACGAGCAGTACTTC.

This clonotype has more than one count but fewer than ten. This sequence joins TRBV27 and TRBJ2-7; the D is unclear. This CDR3 has 14 residues. The V end was cut by 6 bases, the J end by 0 bases, with 12 bases between. Germline loops: CDR1 MNHEY, CDR2 SMNVEV (reference sequence). The CDR3 here is CASSPGLSSYEQYF. As DNA, the CDR3 is TGTGCCAGCAGCCCGGGTCTAAGCTCCTACGAGCAGTACTTC.

In this sample, this clonotype turned up a few times. The rearrangement uses TRBV19 and TRBJ2-7; D might be TRBD1 (5 bases). V was cut by 3 bases and J by 2 bases, with 8 bases left in between. The CDR3 sequence is 13 residues long. The germline CDR1 and CDR2 sequences are LNHDA and SQIVND (reference sequence). The DNA of the CDR3 is TGTGCCAGTAGTATGGGCAGGGCCTACGAGCAGTACTTC. Translation: CASSMGRAYEQYF.

This clonotype was counted ten times or more. V gene TRBV29-1 combines with J gene TRBJ2-1; D is possibly TRBD1 or TRBD2 (5 bases each). V gave up 3 bases and J gave up 1 base, with 7 bases separating them. The germline CDR1 and CDR2 sequences are SQVTM and ANQGSEA. The CDR3 is 13 residues long. Here the CDR3 reads CSVDGGSYNEQFF. In DNA form, the CDR3 reads TGCAGCGTTGATGGGGGTTCCTACAATGAGCAGTTCTTC.

The V gene is TRBV6-5, the J gene TRBJ1-1; D ambiguous. The ends were cut back, 6 bases at V and 2 bases at J, with 10 bases in the middle. This CDR3 is 13 amino acids long. Germline CDR1 and CDR2: MNHEY and SVGAGI. This CDR3 is CASSWAENTEAFF. Here the CDR3 DNA reads TGTGCCAGCAGCTGGGCAGAAAACACTGAAGCTTTCTTT.

CDR3 sequence reads: CASSFAAGNDEQFF. As DNA, the CDR3 is TGTGCCAGCAGTTTTGCGGCGGGGAATGATGAGCAGTTCTTC. The chain combines TRBV27 with TRBJ2-1, with D possibly TRBD2 on 6 matching bases. Trimming removed 3 bases from V and 8 bases from J, with 14 bases in between. From germline, CDR1 is MNHEY and CDR2 SMNVEV (reference sequence). The CDR3 consists of 14 residues.